This T cell receptor (beta chain) appears in the sequencing data of a study of cytomegalovirus exposure and HLA in healthy donors. Use of 60 Vbeta and 13 Jbeta primers characterized the PCR. Clones were read by immunoSEQ multiplex PCR, and TCRdb kept only the in-frame ones, dropping some. The repertoire has 180,000 or so clones, roughly 80% of them found once; the top ten carry more than 1.5%. V shed 7 bases and J 3 bases; nucleotides not matched to a gene: 6. Germline values: CDR1 LNHDA, CDR2 SQIVND (reference sequence). This CDR3 contains 14 residues. This TCR came from a man aged 35-49 years in good health and CMV-seronegative. Sequencing used PBMCs. The chain joins TRBV19 to TRBJ1-5; 7 bases line up with TRBD1. This CDR3 is CASKTGQLNQPQHF. For the CDR3, the DNA is TGTGCCAGTAAAACGGGACAGCTCAATCAGCCCCAGCATTTT. The variable domain in full, completed from reference TRBV19 and TRBJ1-5, reads DGGITQSPKYLFRKEGQNVTLSCEQNLNHDAMYWYRQDPGQGLRLIYYSQIVNDFQKGDIAEGYSVSREKKESFPLTVTSAQKNPTAFYLCASKTGQLNQPQHFGDGTRLSIL.